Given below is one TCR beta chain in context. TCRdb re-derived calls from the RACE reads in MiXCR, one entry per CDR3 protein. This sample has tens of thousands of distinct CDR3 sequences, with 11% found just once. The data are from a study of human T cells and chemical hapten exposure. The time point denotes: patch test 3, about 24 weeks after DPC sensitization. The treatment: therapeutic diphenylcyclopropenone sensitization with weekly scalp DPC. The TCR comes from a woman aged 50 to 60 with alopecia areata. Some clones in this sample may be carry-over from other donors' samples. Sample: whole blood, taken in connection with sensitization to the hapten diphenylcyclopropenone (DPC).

This CDR3 reads CASSRLAGSGEQYF. In DNA, the CDR3 is TGTGCCAGCAGTCGACTAGCGGGGTCCGGCGAGCAGTACTTC. The chain links TRBV5-4 to TRBJ2-7, with 11 nucleotides matching TRBD2. CDR3 length equals 14 residues. The V gene end was trimmed by 5 bases and the J gene end by 6 bases; junction bases not matched to a gene: 7. Germline lookup yields CDR1 SGHNT and CDR2 YYREEE (reference sequence).